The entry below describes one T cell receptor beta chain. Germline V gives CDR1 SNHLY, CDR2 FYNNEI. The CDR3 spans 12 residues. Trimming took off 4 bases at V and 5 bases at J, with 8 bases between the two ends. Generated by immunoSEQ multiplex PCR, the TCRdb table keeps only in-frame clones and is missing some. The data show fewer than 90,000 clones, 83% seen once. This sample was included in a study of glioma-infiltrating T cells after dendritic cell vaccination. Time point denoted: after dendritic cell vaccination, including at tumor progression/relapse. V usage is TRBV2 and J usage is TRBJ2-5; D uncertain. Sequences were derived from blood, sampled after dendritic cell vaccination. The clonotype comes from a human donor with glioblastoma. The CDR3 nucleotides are TGTGCCAGCAGTGTAGTCTCGGAGACCCAGTACTTC. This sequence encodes CASSVVSETQYF.